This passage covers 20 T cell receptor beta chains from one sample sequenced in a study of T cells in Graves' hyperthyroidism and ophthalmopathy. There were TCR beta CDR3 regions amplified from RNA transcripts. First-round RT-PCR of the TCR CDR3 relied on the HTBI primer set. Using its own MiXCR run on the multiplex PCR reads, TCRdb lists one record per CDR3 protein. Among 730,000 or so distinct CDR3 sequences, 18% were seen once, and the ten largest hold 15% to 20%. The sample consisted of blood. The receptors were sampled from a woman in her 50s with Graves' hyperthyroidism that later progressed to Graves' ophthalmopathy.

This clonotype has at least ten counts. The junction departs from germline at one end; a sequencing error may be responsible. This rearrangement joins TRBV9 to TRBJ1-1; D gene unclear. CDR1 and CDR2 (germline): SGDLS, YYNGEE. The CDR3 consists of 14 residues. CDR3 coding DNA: TGTGCCAGCAGTGTAGCTGGGATAAACACTGAAGCTTTCTTT. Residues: CASSVAGINTEAFF.

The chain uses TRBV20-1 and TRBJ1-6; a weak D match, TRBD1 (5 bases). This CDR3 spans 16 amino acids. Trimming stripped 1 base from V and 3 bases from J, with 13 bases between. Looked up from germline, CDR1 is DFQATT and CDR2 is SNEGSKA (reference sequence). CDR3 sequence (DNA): TGCAGTGCTAGAGGAGGGGCGGGAGTCTATAATTCACCCCTCCACTTT. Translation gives CSARGGAGVYNSPLHF.

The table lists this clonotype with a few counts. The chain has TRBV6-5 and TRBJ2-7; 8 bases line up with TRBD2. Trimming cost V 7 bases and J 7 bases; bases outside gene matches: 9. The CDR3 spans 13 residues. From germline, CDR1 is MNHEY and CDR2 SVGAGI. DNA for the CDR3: TGTGCCAGCACCCTTACGGGGGGGGCGGAGCAGTACTTC. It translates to CASTLTGGAEQYF.

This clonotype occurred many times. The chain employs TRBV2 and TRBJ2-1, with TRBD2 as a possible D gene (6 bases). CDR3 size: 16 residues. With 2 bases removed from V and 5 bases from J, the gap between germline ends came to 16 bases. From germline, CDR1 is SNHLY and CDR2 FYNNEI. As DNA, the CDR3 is TGTGCCAGCAGTGAATTCTCTTGGCGGGGCGACAATGAGCAGTTCTTC. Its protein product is CASSEFSWRGDNEQFF.

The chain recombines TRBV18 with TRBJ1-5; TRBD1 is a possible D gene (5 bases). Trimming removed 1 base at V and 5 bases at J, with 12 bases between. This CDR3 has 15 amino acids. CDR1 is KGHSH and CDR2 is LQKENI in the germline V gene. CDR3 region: CASSPRGLGDQPQHF. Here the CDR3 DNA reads TGTGCCAGCTCACCACGGGGCTTGGGCGATCAGCCCCAGCATTTT. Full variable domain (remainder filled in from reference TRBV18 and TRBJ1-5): NAGVMQNPRHLVRRRGQEARLRCSPMKGHSHVYWYRQLPEEGLKFMVYLQKENIIDESGMPKERFSAEFPKEGPSILRIQQVVRGDSAAYFCASSPRGLGDQPQHFGDGTRLSIL.

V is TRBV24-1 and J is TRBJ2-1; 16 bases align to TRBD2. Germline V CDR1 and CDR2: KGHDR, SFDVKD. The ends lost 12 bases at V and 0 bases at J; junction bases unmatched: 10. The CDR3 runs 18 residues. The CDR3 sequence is CAVEPGLAGGPSYNEQFF. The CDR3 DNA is TGTGCCGTCGAGCCGGGACTAGCGGGGGGGCCCTCCTACAATGAGCAGTTCTTC.

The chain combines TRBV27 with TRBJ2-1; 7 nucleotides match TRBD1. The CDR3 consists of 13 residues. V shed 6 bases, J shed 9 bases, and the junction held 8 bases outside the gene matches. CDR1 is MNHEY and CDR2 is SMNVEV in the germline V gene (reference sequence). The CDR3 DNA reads TGTGCCAGCAGCCCGACAGGGTTAGGTGAGCAGTTCTTC. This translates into CASSPTGLGEQFF.

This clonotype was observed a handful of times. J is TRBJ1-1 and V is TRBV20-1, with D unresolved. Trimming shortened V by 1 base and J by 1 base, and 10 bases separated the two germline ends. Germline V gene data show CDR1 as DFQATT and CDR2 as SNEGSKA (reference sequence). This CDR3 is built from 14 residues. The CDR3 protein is CSARGTTGNTEAFF. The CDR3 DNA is TGCAGTGCTAGAGGCACGACGGGGAACACTGAAGCTTTCTTT.

CDR3 loop: CASSSGGIGEKLFF. CDR3 sequence (DNA): TGTGCCAGCAGCTCGGGGGGGATCGGGGAAAAACTGTTTTTT. The rearrangement links TRBV11-2 to TRBJ1-4; tentatively, D is TRBD1 (5 bases). Germline V lookup: CDR1 SGHAT, CDR2 FQNNGV. Trimming cost V 4 bases and J 8 bases, with 14 bases left between them. The CDR3 spans 14 residues.

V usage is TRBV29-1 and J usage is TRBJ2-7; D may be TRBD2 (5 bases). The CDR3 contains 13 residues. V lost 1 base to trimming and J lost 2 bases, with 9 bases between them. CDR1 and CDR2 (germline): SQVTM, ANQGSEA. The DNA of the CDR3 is TGCAGCGTTGAAGCCGGGATTGCCTACGAGCAGTACTTC. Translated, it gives CSVEAGIAYEQYF.

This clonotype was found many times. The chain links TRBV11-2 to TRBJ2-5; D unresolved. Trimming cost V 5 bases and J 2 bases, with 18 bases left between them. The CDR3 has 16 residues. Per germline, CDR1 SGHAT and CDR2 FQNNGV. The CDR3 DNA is TGTGCCAGCAGCCTGGCACAGTTCGGCCCACAAGAGACCCAGTACTTC. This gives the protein CASSLAQFGPQETQYF.

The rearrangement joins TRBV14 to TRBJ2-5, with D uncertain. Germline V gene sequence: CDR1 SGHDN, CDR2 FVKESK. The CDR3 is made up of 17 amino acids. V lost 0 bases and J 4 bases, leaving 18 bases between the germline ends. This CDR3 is CASSQETYGSLGETQYF. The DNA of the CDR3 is TGTGCCAGCAGCCAAGAAACTTACGGTAGCTTGGGAGAGACCCAGTACTTC.

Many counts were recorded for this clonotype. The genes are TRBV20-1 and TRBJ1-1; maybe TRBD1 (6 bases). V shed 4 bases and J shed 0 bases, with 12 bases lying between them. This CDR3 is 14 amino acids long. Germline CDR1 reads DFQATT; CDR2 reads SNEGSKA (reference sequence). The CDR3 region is CSANQGQLNTEAFF. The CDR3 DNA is TGCAGTGCTAATCAAGGACAGCTGAACACTGAAGCTTTCTTT.

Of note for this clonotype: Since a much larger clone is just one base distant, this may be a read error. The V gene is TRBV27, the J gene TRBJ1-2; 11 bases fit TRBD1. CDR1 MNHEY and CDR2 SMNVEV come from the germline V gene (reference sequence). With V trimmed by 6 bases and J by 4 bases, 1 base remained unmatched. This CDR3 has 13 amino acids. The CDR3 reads CASRDRGLYGYTF. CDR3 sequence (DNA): TGTGCCAGCAGGGACAGGGGGCTCTATGGCTACACCTTC.

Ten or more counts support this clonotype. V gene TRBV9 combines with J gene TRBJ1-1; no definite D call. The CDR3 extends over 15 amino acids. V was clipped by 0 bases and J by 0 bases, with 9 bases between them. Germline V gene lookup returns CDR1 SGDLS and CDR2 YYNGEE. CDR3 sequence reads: CASSVAETLNTEAFF. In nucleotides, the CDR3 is TGTGCCAGCAGCGTAGCTGAGACGCTGAACACTGAAGCTTTCTTT.

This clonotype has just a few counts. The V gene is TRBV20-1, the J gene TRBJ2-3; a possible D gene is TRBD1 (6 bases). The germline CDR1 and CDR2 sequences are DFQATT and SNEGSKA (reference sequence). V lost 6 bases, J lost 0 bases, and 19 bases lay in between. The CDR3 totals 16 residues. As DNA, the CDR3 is TGCAGTGCGAGCTATTTAACAGGGTTTAGCACAGATACGCAGTATTTT. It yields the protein CSASYLTGFSTDTQYF.

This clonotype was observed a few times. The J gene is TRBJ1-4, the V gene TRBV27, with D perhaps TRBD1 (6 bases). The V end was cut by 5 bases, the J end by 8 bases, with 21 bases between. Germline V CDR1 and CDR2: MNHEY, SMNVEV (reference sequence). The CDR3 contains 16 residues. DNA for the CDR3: TGTGCCAGCAGTCACCGACAGGACCCACGAATGGAAAAACTGTTTTTT. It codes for CASSHRQDPRMEKLFF.

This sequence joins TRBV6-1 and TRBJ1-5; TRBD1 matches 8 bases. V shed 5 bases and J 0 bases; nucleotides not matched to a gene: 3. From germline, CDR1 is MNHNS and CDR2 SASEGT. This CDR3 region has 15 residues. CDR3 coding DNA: TGTGCCAGCAGTCGACAGGGGACTAGCAATCAGCCCCAGCATTTT. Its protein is CASSRQGTSNQPQHF.

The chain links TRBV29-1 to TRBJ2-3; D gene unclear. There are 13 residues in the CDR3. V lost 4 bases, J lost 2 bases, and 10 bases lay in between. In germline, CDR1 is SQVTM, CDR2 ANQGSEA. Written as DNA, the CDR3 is TGCAGCGTTGTCTGGGTTAACACAGATACGCAGTATTTT. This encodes CSVVWVNTDTQYF.

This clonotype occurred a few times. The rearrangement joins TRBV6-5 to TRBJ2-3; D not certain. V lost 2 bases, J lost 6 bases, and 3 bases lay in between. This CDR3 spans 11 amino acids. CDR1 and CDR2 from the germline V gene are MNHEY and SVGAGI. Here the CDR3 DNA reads TGTGCCAGCAGTTACAGGGATACGCAGTATTTT. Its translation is CASSYRDTQYF.